This TCR beta chain is from a study of T cell responses to AZD1222 COVID-19 vaccine (TCRdb year 2021). For the wider study: AZD1222 recipients given second doses at about 4 weeks or at about 12 weeks were pooled, since spike-specific TCR depth and breadth were not found to differ between the two schedules. A total of under 250 trial participants underwent TCR sequencing, of whom about 200 had received two doses of AZD1222 and around 25 had received two doses of the MenACWY control vaccine. Enrollment into the trials was organized by age into subgroups of 18-55, 56-69 and 70-plus years, and those subgroups contained roughly 150, 30 and 60 TCR-sequenced participants, respectively.

Counted from cysteine to phenylalanine, this CDR3 has 14 amino acids. The CDR3 DNA has 42 bases and is translated from base 1. The germline V gene sets CDR1 to SGHDN and CDR2 to FVKESK. Here V drops 4 bases and J drops 7 bases, and the junction holds 8 bases not matched to any gene. The meaning of the sample's time point label: baseline before first vaccination. Vaccinee samples came from UK trials COV001 and COV002, including a single-blind randomized controlled phase 2/3 trial of AZD1222 (ChAdOx1 nCoV-19) in healthy adults. For TCRbeta chain sequencing, PBMC samples from trial participants were taken at day 0 and at day 28 after the second dose. The paper's findings and limits, for the study overall: After two AZD1222 doses, both the breadth and the depth of spike-specific TCRs were significantly higher than at day 0 and than in MenACWY recipients. Most participants were white British and females outnumbered males, and the authors suggested that clonal diversity may have been underestimated. Conclusions about previously exposed vaccinees were limited because only six AZD1222 recipients were SARS-CoV-2 seropositive at baseline. Nearly half of unique spike-specific TCRs reportedly recognized epitopes outside regions mutated in the B.1.351 and B.1.1.7 variants. The vaccine-associated CD4 TCRs covered the entire spike protein, and the dominant responses fell in regions 160-218 and 743-854. No day 14 peak-response samples were available, so repertoires were characterized only after the peak T cell response. In the small 56-69-year group, the increase in depth fell short of significance, most likely because of low power.

The CDR3 regions of human TCRbeta chains were analyzed by immunosequencing. The authors' analysis ran thus. Repertoire TCRs were checked for matches against a reference library of SARS-CoV-2-specific TCRs that had been generated using the MIRA antigen-specificity platform. Breadth was defined as the fraction of unique TCRs that were SARS-CoV-2-associated, and depth was defined as the fraction of total T cells that were SARS-CoV-2-associated. Using the MIRA data, every spike-specific TCR was mapped to the spike region that the TCR reacted to and assigned to either a CD4 or a CD8 class. Log10-transformed breadth and depth values were compared by one-way ANOVA with Sidak's multiple comparisons tests. TCRdb holds this immuneACCESS table with in-frame rearrangements only. Some clones are missing; in checked studies, unresolved V genes explain under half, and the rest has no known cause. V, J and clone size derive from that table, while D and trimming were established from the DNA sequence. Here the sample has roughly 120,000 clones; around 90% occur a single time. Around 8.6% of the sample is in the top ten clones.

A single count supports this clone. Its antigen is currently not known. No quality values exist for individual bases; no much larger clone is one base distant. Recombination connected TRBV14 to TRBJ2-7; the junction holds 9 bases that match TRBD1. This clonotype originated in an adult in good health. The source was peripheral blood, collected on day 0 of AZD1222 vaccination. The CDR3 corresponds to CASSRNRQGGEQYF. The bases read TGTGCCAGCAGCCGGAACCGACAGGGGGGTGAGCAGTACTTC.